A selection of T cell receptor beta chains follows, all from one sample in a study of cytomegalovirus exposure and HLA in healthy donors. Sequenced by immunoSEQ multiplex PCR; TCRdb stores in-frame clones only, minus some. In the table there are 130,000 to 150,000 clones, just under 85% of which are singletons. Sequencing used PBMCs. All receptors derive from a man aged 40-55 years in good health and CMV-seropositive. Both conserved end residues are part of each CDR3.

CASSLNRDTEAFF | TRBV4-1
CASSLVREDNSPLHF | TRBV27
CATSDSTGVIYEQYF | TRBV10-3
CASSFSYNYGYTF | TRBV7-8
CSGTLAGVANEQFF | TRBV29-1
CASSLDSANYGYTF | TRBV7-9
CASRATEAFF | TRBV2
CASSGWGGNEKLFF | TRBV6-5
CASSIKGGTGELFF | TRBV19
CASSPPGLAGAYEQYF | TRBV7-9
CAIRPTGGNNEQFF | TRBV10-3
CASSGGPSSYEQYF | TRBV18
CASHFFGTEAFF | TRBV18
CASSLTSGGSSYNEQFF | TRBV7-2
CASSLNPGGYTF | TRBV7-2
CASSQESLAVTDTQYF | TRBV4-2
CASSPSSGILNTIYF | TRBV7-6
CASSQGQFYGYTF | TRBV14
CASSGVRDRGSDGYTF | TRBV2
CASSLRPGQGPGNTIYF | TRBV7-9
CASSQVARDTIYF | TRBV4-3
CASSVSGQGGNTIYF | TRBV9
CASSPGGRSYNEQFF | TRBV11-3
CASSSDRGNTEAFF | TRBV18
CASRAKGGPSYEQYF | TRBV7-6
CAISPFRDSGGDTQYF | TRBV10-3
CASSYTGLSNTGELFF | TRBV5-1
CSVPHGQGVGYTF | TRBV29-1
CASSLGGGREGAFF | TRBV5-4
CASGQGSIQNIQYF | TRBV30
CASSSPTGGEQYF | TRBV5-1
CSAVVGLPFF | TRBV29-1
CASSLTGQGGMAQYF | TRBV7-8
CAYTQGGRSTDTQYF | TRBV30
CASWEETPPYEQYF | TRBV6-1
CASVLFAEAFF | TRBV6-6
CAISRGGNEQFF | TRBV10-3
CASSLVGTGRPHRPYEQYF | TRBV11-3
CASGQVYEQYF | TRBV25-1
CASSLRKNEQYF | TRBV5-6
CASGGQPFNQPQHF | TRBV9
CASSVGTFQLFF | TRBV9
CASSEFQGCSYTF | TRBV6-1
CAIGSSEFYNEQFF | TRBV10-3
CASSQEQGHNSPLHF | TRBV4-2
CASSHRDRALYEQYF | TRBV7-9
CASSQQENTEAFF | TRBV7-7